This T cell receptor beta chain was obtained from a study of shared clonotypes between healthy human individuals. This CDR3 is 13 amino acids long. CDR1 and CDR2 from the germline V gene are SGHRS and YFSETQ. The V end was cut by 0 bases, the J end by 2 bases, with 5 bases between. The protocol was immunoSEQ multiplex PCR, while the TCRdb copy is restricted to in-frame clones and leaves out a portion. The profile shows around 2.1 million clones, approximately 94% of them singletons. Note on this clone: Other DNA sequences from this sample encode an identical CDR3 as well.

Healthy and HIV-negative, the adult donors had no recent acute infections or vaccinations. The chain uses TRBV5-1 and TRBJ1-1, with unresolved D. This clonotype was sampled from a man aged 18-30 years in good health. What was sequenced was naive CD4+ T cells sorted from blood. Documented subset: CD45RA+ positively selected. In DNA, the CDR3 is TGCGCCAGCAGCTTGGGGGGAAACACTGAAGCTTTCTTT. Translated: CASSLGGNTEAFF.